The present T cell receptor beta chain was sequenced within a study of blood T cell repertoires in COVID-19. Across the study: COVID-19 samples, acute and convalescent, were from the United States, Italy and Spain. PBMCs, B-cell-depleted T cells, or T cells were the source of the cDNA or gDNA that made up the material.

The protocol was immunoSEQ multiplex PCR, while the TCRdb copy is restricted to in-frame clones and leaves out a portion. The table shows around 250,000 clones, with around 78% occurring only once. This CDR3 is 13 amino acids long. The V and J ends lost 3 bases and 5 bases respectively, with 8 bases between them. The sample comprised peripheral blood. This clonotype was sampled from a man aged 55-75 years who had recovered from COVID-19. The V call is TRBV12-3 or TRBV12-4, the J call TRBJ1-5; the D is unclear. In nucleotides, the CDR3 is TGTGCCAGCAGTTTGAGAGAAGATCAGCCCCAGCATTTT. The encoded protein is CASSLREDQPQHF.